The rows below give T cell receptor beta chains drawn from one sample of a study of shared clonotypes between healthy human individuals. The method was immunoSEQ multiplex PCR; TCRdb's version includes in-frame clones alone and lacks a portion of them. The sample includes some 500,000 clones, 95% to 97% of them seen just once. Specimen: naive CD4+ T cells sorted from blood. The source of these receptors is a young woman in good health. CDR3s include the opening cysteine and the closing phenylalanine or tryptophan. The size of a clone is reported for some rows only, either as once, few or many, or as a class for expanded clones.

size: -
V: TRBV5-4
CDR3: CASSRGLAGDEQYF

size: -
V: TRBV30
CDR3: CAWSIGAKSNQPQHF

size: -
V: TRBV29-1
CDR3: CSVAPGRNTGELFF

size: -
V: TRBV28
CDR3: CASSPRSTGNYGYTF

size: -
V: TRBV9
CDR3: CASSANSGSRNEQFF

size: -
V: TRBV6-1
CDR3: CASSEQGKDTGELFF

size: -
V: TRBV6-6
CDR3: CASSYSNSLGGPQHF

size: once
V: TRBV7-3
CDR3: CASSLGQTHSPLHF

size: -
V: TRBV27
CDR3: CASSLAPSSGANVLTF

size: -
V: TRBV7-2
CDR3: CASSLKGDFQPQHF

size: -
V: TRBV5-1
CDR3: CASSLAEVFKETQYF

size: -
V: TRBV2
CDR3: CASTLVGNEQFF

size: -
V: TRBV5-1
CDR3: CASSPTSGSSYEQYF

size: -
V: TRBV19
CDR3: CASSIVILAGLNTGELFF

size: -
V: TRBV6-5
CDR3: CASSYRAKKREKLFF

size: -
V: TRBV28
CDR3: CASSFSGNTIYF

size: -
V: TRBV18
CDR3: CASRQGPDTEAFF

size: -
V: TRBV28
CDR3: CASRLPSSGRAGELFF

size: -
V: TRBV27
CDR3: CASTSRGRGTDTQYF

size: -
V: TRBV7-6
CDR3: CASTAARNSGNTIYF

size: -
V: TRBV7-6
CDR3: CASSRTGDTQYF

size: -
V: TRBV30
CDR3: CAWSKSGIEAFF

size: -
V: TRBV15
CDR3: CATSRQTNEKLFF

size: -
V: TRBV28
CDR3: CASTPAGTPDSYNEQFF

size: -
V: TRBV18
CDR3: CASSPSRVLYGYTF

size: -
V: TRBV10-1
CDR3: CASSEAQGPIRSNQPQHF

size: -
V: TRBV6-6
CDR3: CASAGYGYTF